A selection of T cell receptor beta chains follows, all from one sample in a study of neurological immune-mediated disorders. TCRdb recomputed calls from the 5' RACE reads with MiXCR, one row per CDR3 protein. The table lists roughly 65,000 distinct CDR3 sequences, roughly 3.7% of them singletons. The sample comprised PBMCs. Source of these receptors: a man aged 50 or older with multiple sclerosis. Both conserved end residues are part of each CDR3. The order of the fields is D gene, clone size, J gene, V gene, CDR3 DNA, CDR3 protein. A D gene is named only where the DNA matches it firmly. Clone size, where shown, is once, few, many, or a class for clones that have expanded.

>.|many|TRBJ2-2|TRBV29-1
TGCAGCGTTGGTAGGACAAACACCGGGGAGCTGTTTTTT
CSVGRTNTGELFF
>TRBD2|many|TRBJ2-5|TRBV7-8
TGTGCCAGCAGCTTGTTAGCGGGAAAAGAGACCCAGTACTTC
CASSLLAGKETQYF
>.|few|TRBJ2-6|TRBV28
TGTGCCAGCAGGCATTACTCTGGGGCCAAAGTCCTGACTTTC
CASRHYSGAKVLTF
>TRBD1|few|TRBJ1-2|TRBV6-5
TGTGCCACCCGGACAGGGGACTATGGCTACACCTTC
CATRTGDYGYTF
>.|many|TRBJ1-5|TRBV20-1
TGCAGTGCTAGCAGGGCCCAGCGCAATCAGCCCCAGCATTTT
CSASRAQRNQPQHF
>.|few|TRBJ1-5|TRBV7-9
TGTGCCATCGGAGGGGGCAATCAGCCCCAGCATTTT
CAIGGGNQPQHF
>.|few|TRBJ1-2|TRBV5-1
TGCGCCAGCAGCTTGGACGAAAGTAACTATGGCTACACCTTC
CASSLDESNYGYTF
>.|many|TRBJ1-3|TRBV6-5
TGTGCCAGCAGTTACTCGTCGACAGCTTCTGGAAACACCATATATTTT
CASSYSSTASGNTIYF
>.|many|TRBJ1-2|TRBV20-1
TGCAGTGCCGAGGGGCGGGGCTACACCTTC
CSAEGRGYTF
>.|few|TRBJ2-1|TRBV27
TGTGCCAGCAGTTTATCGGGGGCTAGCGCCCAGGTTGAGCAGTTCTTC
CASSLSGASAQVEQFF
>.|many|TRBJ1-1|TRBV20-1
TGCAGTGCCCCAGGGGCGGCAAACACTGAAGCTTTCTTT
CSAPGAANTEAFF
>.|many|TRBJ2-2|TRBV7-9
TGTGCCAGCAGCTTAGCCCCGGGGGCCAGCACCGGGGAGCTGTTTTTT
CASSLAPGASTGELFF
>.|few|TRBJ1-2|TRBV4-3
TGCGCCAGCAGCCAAGATCCGCTTGGGAAAGGGGTGGCCTATGGCTACACCTTC
CASSQDPLGKGVAYGYTF
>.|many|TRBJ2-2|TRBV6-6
TGTGCCAGTAGCGGGAACACCGGGGAGCTGTTTTTT
CASSGNTGELFF
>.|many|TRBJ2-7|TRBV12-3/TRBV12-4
TGTGCCAGCAGTCTCAGGGGTTTGGATATCGACGAGCAGTACTTC
CASSLRGLDIDEQYF
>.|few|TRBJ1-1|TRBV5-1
TGCGCCAGCAGCTTGGGCAAGGGGGGGACTGAAGCTTTCTTT
CASSLGKGGTEAFF
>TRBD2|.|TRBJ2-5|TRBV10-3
TGTGCCATCCGGCAGGGAGATAGCGGGGGACCCAGAGAGACCCAGTACTTC
CAIRQGDSGGPRETQYF
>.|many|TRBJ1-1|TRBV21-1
TGTGCCAGCAGCAAAACAACAGGGAACACTGAAGCTTTCTTT
CASSKTTGNTEAFF
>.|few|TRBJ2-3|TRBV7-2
TGTGCCAGCAGCTTATCCAACACTAGCACAGATACGCAGTATTTT
CASSLSNTSTDTQYF
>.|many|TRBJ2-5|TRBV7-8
TGTGCCAGCAGCTTAGGGTTACTCGAGACCCAGTACTTC
CASSLGLLETQYF
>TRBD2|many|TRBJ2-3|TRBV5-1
TGCGCCAGCAGCTTGGTCCTAGCGGGGGGAATCACAGATACGCAGTATTTT
CASSLVLAGGITDTQYF
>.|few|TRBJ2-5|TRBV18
TGTGCCAGCTCCCTGATTGAATCGGGGATACAAGAGACCCAGTACTTC
CASSLIESGIQETQYF
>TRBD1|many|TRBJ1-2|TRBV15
TGTGCCACGACGGACAGGGAAGACTATGGCTACACCTTC
CATTDREDYGYTF
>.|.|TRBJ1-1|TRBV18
TGTGCCAGCTCAACTTATACAGAGCTGAACACTGAAGCTTTCTTT
CASSTYTELNTEAFF
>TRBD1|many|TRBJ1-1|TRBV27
TGTGCCAGCAGTCCCGGGACAGGGGGCGCGGGAACTGAAGCTTTCTTT
CASSPGTGGAGTEAFF
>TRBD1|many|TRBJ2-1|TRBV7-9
TGTGCCAGCAGCCCAGGGGGTCCTCTGGATGAGCAGTTCTTC
CASSPGGPLDEQFF
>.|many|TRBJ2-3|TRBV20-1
TGCAGTGCTAGTGCGGGGAGCACAGATACGCAGTATTTT
CSASAGSTDTQYF
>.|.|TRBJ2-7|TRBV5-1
TGCGCCAGCAGCCAAAATGGCTACGAGCAGTACTTC
CASSQNGYEQYF
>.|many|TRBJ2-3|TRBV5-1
TGCGCCAGCAGCTTGGCAGGGTCCCCAGATACGCAGTATTTT
CASSLAGSPDTQYF
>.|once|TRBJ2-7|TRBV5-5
TGTGCCAGCAGCGTCTACGGGGACACCTACGAGCAGTACTTC
CASSVYGDTYEQYF
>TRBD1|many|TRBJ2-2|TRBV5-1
TGCGCCAGCAGCTGGGGACAGGAGAACACCGGGGAGCTGTTTTTT
CASSWGQENTGELFF
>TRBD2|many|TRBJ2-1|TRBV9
TGTGCCAGCAGCCTCCATAGGACTAGCGGGGGGGGAGTCAGCTCCTACAATGAGCAGTTCTTC
CASSLHRTSGGGVSSYNEQFF
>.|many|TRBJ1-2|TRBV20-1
TGCAGTGCTAAGGTCTTCGGGGGGCAATATGGCTACACCTTC
CSAKVFGGQYGYTF
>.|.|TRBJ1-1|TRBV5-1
TGCGCCAGCAGCTTAGCAGGGCGCACTGAAGCTTTCTTT
CASSLAGRTEAFF
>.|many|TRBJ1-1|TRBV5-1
TGCGCCAGCAGCTTGGCCGTACAGCGGAGTGAAGCTTTCTTT
CASSLAVQRSEAFF
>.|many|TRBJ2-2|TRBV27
TGTGCCAGCAGTTTAACGGGGAACACCGGGGAGCTGTTTTTT
CASSLTGNTGELFF
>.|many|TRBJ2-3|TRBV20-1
TGCAGTGCTAGTAGCCTGTGGTTGAGCCCAGATACGCAGTATTTT
CSASSLWLSPDTQYF
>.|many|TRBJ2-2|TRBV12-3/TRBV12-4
TGTGCCAGCAGGCCCTTTTTGCTTGGAGCTCCGAACACCGGGGAGCTGTTTTTT
CASRPFLLGAPNTGELFF
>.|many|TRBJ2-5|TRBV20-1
TGCAGTGCTATTTGGGTCGGAGAGACCCAGTACTTC
CSAIWVGETQYF
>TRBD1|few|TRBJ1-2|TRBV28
TGTGTCAGCAGCCAGCTGGACAGGGGTTACTATGGCTACACCTTC
CVSSQLDRGYYGYTF
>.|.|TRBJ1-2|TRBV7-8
TGTGCCAGCACCCTCTCGGGGGCTGTCTATGGCTACACCTTC
CASTLSGAVYGYTF
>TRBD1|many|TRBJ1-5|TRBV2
TGTGCCAGCAGTGAGATGCAGGGGGGCAATCAGCCCCAGCATTTT
CASSEMQGGNQPQHF
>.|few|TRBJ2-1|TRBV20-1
TGCAGTGCTTTCAACCGGGACGGCTACAATGAGCAGTTCTTC
CSAFNRDGYNEQFF